These 6 T cell receptor beta chains were all obtained from the same sample, sequenced in a study of blood T cell repertoires in COVID-19 (dated by TCRdb to the early 2020s). Receptors were amplified or captured by the immunoSEQ multiplex PCR assay. TCRdb stores this immuneACCESS table with in-frame sequences only. Part of the clones is absent; in the studies checked, under half of the shortfall reflects unresolved V genes, and no reason is known for the rest. The sample table contains about 370,000 clones; only one count was recorded for roughly 89% of them. The top ten constitute around 7% of the sample. Material for sequencing was peripheral blood. Source of these receptors: a man aged 18 to 35 with active or convalescent COVID-19.

The chain recombines TRBV3-1 (or the pseudogene TRBV3-2) with TRBJ2-3, with TRBD1 matching over 9 bases. V shed 7 bases and J 5 bases; nucleotides not matched to a gene: 10. Germline assignment: CDR1 LGHDT and CDR2 YNNKEL (reference sequence). The CDR3 loop spans 15 amino acids. The chain's CDR3 is CASKTGTGRGDTQYF. CDR3 bases: TGTGCCAGCAAAACCGGGACAGGGAGAGGAGATACGCAGTATTTT.

This chain uses TRBV4-2 with TRBJ2-7; D unclear. The germline CDR1 and CDR2 sequences are LGHNA and YNFKEQ. V dropped 4 bases and J dropped 3 bases, with 10 bases sitting between them. The CDR3 is made up of 13 amino acids. CDR3 in DNA: TGTGCCAGCAGCCTACTTAACTTCTACGAGCAGTACTTC. Residues: CASSLLNFYEQYF.

The V and J genes are TRBV19 and TRBJ1-1; D gene uncertain. This CDR3 comprises 12 residues. V lost 1 base and J lost 5, with 5 bases in between. Germline V gene data show CDR1 as LNHDA and CDR2 as SQIVND (reference sequence). CDR3 nucleotides: TGTGCCAGTAGTATAGGGAGGACTGAAGCTTTCTTT. The encoded protein is CASSIGRTEAFF.

The chain carries TRBV4-2 and TRBJ1-5; D call uncertain. V lost 2 bases to trimming and J lost 7 bases, with 6 bases between them. The CDR3 contains 12 residues. CDR1 and CDR2 from the germline V gene are LGHNA and YNFKEQ. CDR3: CASSQPGQPQHF. The CDR3 region has the DNA TGTGCCAGCAGCCAACCAGGCCAGCCCCAGCATTTT.

The chain joins TRBV27 to TRBJ1-1; 9 nucleotides agree with TRBD1. Germline values: CDR1 MNHEY, CDR2 SMNVEV (reference sequence). V lost 5 bases to trimming and J lost 4 bases; unmatched junction nucleotides: 11. This CDR3 region has 16 residues. CDR3 loop: CASSPGQGRLGTEAFF. The CDR3 DNA follows: TGTGCCAGCAGTCCGGGACAGGGTCGTCTTGGCACTGAAGCTTTCTTT.

The chain couples TRBV7-9 to TRBJ1-1; 7 nucleotides match TRBD1. Germline values: CDR1 SEHNR, CDR2 FQNEAQ (reference sequence). The CDR3 covers 18 residues. V dropped 5 bases and J dropped 2; count of bases not matched to a gene: 17. CDR3 nucleotide sequence: TGTGCCAGCAGCCGAAATACGGACAGGAGATTTCCTAACACTGAAGCTTTCTTT. Translated: CASSRNTDRRFPNTEAFF.